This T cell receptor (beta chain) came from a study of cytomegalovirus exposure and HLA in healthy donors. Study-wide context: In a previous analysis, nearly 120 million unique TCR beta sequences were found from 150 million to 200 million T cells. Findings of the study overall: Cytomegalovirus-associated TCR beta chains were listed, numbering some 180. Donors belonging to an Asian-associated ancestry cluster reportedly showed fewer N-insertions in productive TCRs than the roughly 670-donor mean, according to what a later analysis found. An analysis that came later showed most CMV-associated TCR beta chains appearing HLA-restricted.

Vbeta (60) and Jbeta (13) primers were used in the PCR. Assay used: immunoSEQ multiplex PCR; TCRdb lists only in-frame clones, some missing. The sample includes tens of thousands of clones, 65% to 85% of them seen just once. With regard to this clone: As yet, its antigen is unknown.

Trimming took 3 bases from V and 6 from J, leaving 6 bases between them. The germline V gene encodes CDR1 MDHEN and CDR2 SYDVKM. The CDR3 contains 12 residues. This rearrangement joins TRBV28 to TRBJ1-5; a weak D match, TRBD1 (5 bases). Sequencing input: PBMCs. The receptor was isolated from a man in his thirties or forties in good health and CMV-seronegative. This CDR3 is CASSLGGQPQHF. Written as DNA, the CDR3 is TGTGCCAGCAGTTTGGGGGGTCAGCCCCAGCATTTT. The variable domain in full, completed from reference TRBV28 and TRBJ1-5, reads DVKVTQSSRYLVKRTGEKVFLECVQDMDHENMFWYRQDPGLGLRLIYFSYDVKMKEKGDIPEGYSVSREKKERFSLILESASTNQTSMYLCASSLGGQPQHFGDGTRLSIL.